Included here is one TCR beta chain sequence, with context. These data belong to a study of blood T cell repertoires in COVID-19. Sequenced by immunoSEQ multiplex PCR; TCRdb stores in-frame clones only, minus some. The data show under 200,000 clones, 70% to 90% seen once. The germline V gene encodes CDR1 LGHDT and CDR2 YNNKEL (reference sequence). Germline trimming cut 5 bases from V and 3 bases from J; bases unmatched to any gene: 12. The CDR3 length is 17 residues. The sample consisted of peripheral blood. The origin of this receptor is a man aged 55 to 70 with active or convalescent COVID-19. The chain carries TRBV3-1 (or the pseudogene TRBV3-2) and TRBJ2-2, with 7 bases identical to TRBD2. In DNA, the CDR3 is TGTGCCAGCAGCTCGACAACCGGGACTACCTACACCGGGGAGCTGTTTTTT. Encoded protein: CASSSTTGTTYTGELFF.